A selection of T cell receptor beta chains follows, all from one sample in a study of T-cell reconstitution after alpha-beta-depleted transplantation in children. TCRdb processed the PCR reads anew with MiXCR; each CDR3 protein has one entry. The sample lists about 980,000 distinct CDR3 sequences, about 29% occurring once. Specimen: PBMCs, mostly from graft donor cells, collected 360 days after TCRalphabeta/CD19-depleted stem cell transplant. The source of these receptors is a boy under two years old who had a stem cell transplant for SCID, so the T cells may come from the graft donor. Each CDR3 is given with its conserved first and last residue. Each record gives: J gene, V gene, clone size, D gene, CDR3 DNA, CDR3 protein. The D gene is left open where the match is weak. The size field is filled for only some rows; it gives once, few, many or a size class.

TRBJ1-5,TRBV12-3/TRBV12-4,few,TRBD1,TGTGCCAGCAGCCTCAACAGGGGGCCTGGACACAATCAGCCCCAGCATTTT,CASSLNRGPGHNQPQHF
TRBJ2-7,TRBV6-5,few,NA,TGTGCCAGCAGTTACGCTAGAGTCCGAAGCCCCTACGAGCAGTACTTC,CASSYARVRSPYEQYF
TRBJ2-1,TRBV5-1,NA,TRBD1,TGCGCCAGCAGCCTAGTCCCGGGACAGGATAGGTTCTTC,CASSLVPGQDRFF
TRBJ2-3,TRBV12-3/TRBV12-4,NA,TRBD2,TGTGCCAGCAGTGCCCGCCTAGCGGGGCGCACAGATACGCAGTATTTT,CASSARLAGRTDTQYF
TRBJ2-1,TRBV20-1,NA,NA,TGCAGTGCTACCCCGGACAGTCCCAATGAGCAGTTCTTC,CSATPDSPNEQFF
TRBJ2-6,TRBV4-2,NA,NA,TGTGCCAGCAGCCAAGAAGACAGCCAGCATTACTCTGGGGCCAACGTCCTGACTTTC,CASSQEDSQHYSGANVLTF
TRBJ1-3,TRBV4-3,few,NA,TGCGCCAGCAGCCTAGAGGCGCTTATCTCTGGAAACACCATATATTTT,CASSLEALISGNTIYF
TRBJ2-2,TRBV5-1,few,NA,TGCGCCAGCAGCTTCAACAGGGCTAACACCGGGGAGCTGTTTTTT,CASSFNRANTGELFF
TRBJ2-7,TRBV5-1,NA,NA,TGCGCCAGCAGCTCTACAGGTTCGAGCTCCTACGAGCAGTACTTC,CASSSTGSSSYEQYF
TRBJ2-5,TRBV12-3/TRBV12-4,NA,NA,TGTGCCAGCACGGCCCAGCAGGGCACCCAGTACTTC,CASTAQQGTQYF
TRBJ2-7,TRBV13,NA,NA,TGTGCCAGCAGCTTTCTCTCCCGTACCGCTGGGGGGAACTCCTACGAGCAGTACTTC,CASSFLSRTAGGNSYEQYF
TRBJ2-3,TRBV12-3/TRBV12-4,once,TRBD1,TGTGCCAGCAGTTTCGACAGGGCCCCGTCCGATACGCAGTATTTT,CASSFDRAPSDTQYF
TRBJ2-1,TRBV9,many,TRBD2,TGTGCCAGCAGCGTCTTTAGTAGCGGGGTCGACGGTGAGCAGTTCTTC,CASSVFSSGVDGEQFF
TRBJ1-5,TRBV10-3,NA,NA,TGTGCCATCAGTGCAGAGACATCAAGCAATCAGCCCCAGCATTTT,CAISAETSSNQPQHF
TRBJ1-1,TRBV5-1,few,NA,TGCGCCAGCAGCTTGGGGTGGGCGGGGGAGAACACTGAAGCTTTCTTT,CASSLGWAGENTEAFF
TRBJ2-1,TRBV5-1,few,NA,TGCGCCAGCAGCCCGGTCGCGGGATATAATGAGCAGTTCTTC,CASSPVAGYNEQFF
TRBJ2-4,TRBV6-2/TRBV6-3,few,NA,TGTGCCAGCAGCCCGACGGGGGTTCGACTTACCGGCAAAAACATTCAGTACTTC,CASSPTGVRLTGKNIQYF
TRBJ2-5,TRBV4-1,NA,NA,TGCGCCAGCAGCCAAGATTGGGGGGGGGCTTGGGAGACCCAGTACTTC,CASSQDWGGAWETQYF
TRBJ2-7,TRBV29-1,few,NA,TGCAGCGTTTCCGGGACGAACTCCTACGAGCAGTACTTC,CSVSGTNSYEQYF
TRBJ1-2,TRBV25-1,NA,NA,TGTGCCAGCAGTGAATATCGTACGGGTGCAGGTGGCTACACCTTC,CASSEYRTGAGGYTF
TRBJ2-1,TRBV6-1,few,NA,TGTGCCAGCAGTGAAGGCTGGGGCAGGGGCCCCTACAATGAGCAGTTCTTC,CASSEGWGRGPYNEQFF
TRBJ2-1,TRBV6-1,few,NA,TGTGCCAGCGGAAGGACAGATACCCCCTACAATGAGCAGTTCTTC,CASGRTDTPYNEQFF
TRBJ1-5,TRBV20-1,few,TRBD1,TGCAGTGCTAGTGCAGGGGGCATTAGACAGCCCCAGCATTTT,CSASAGGIRQPQHF
TRBJ2-4,TRBV5-6,few,TRBD1,TGTGCCAGCAGCTCCGGACAGGGAAGACTAGCCAAAAACATTCAGTACTTC,CASSSGQGRLAKNIQYF
TRBJ1-1,TRBV7-8,NA,NA,TGTGCCAGCAGCTTAGGGGCCCTCTGGGGGACTGAAGCTTTCTTT,CASSLGALWGTEAFF
TRBJ1-1,TRBV30,many,NA,TGTGCCTGGAGAAAGGGCCTGAACACTGAAGCTTTCTTT,CAWRKGLNTEAFF
TRBJ2-7,TRBV19,NA,TRBD2,TGTGCCAGTAGAGCTAGACTAGCGGGCTCCTACGAGCAGTACTTC,CASRARLAGSYEQYF
TRBJ2-3,TRBV12-3/TRBV12-4,NA,NA,TGTGCCAGCAGATCACAGGTGACAGATACGCAGTATTTT,CASRSQVTDTQYF
TRBJ2-7,TRBV27,NA,TRBD1,TGTGCCAGCAGTTTATATGCAGGGGGAAAGGCCTACGAGCAGTACTTC,CASSLYAGGKAYEQYF
TRBJ2-7,TRBV6-5,few,TRBD2,TGTGCCAGCAGTTCCCCTAGCGGGGTCCTCTACGAGCAGTACTTC,CASSSPSGVLYEQYF
TRBJ2-7,TRBV19,NA,TRBD1,TGTGCCAGTAGTATGACAGGGGGGCGCGAGCAGTACTTC,CASSMTGGREQYF
TRBJ2-7,TRBV7-2,few,NA,TGTGCCAGCAGCTTAGGGGCTCCGAGAGAGCAGTACTTC,CASSLGAPREQYF
TRBJ1-1,TRBV29-1,NA,NA,TGCAGCGTTGGGTCCAGGATGAACACTGAAGCTTTCTTT,CSVGSRMNTEAFF
TRBJ2-3,TRBV7-2,NA,NA,TGTGCCAGCAGCTTAGTACCGGGACTTAGCACAGATACGCAGTATTTT,CASSLVPGLSTDTQYF
TRBJ2-5,TRBV3-1,NA,NA,TGTGCCAGCAGCCAAGCGGAAGAGACCCAGTACTTC,CASSQAEETQYF
TRBJ2-7,TRBV3-1,NA,NA,TGTGCCAGCAGCCAAGAGTATGCCCCTGGCTACGAGCAGTACTTC,CASSQEYAPGYEQYF
TRBJ2-4,TRBV7-9,NA,TRBD2,TGTGCCAGCAGCTTGGGGAGGGAAAACATTCAGTACTTC,CASSLGRENIQYF
TRBJ1-2,TRBV6-1,NA,NA,TGTGCCAGCAGTACCTACAGGGAATCCCACTCGTGCTACACCTTC,CASSTYRESHSCYTF
TRBJ2-1,TRBV7-8,few,NA,TGTGCCAGCAGCCCATTTGGGGAGCAGTTCTTC,CASSPFGEQFF
TRBJ2-5,TRBV9,NA,NA,TGTGCCAGCAGCCCTTCGGACGGAAGGGAGACCCAGTACTTC,CASSPSDGRETQYF
TRBJ2-5,TRBV11-2,NA,NA,TGTGCCAGCAGCTTCAGAGGCCCTACAGGCCTCGAGACCCAGTACTTC,CASSFRGPTGLETQYF
TRBJ1-1,TRBV29-1,once,TRBD1,TGCAGCGTTGTCCCGGGACAGGGACCGTTAGGGACTGAAGCTTTCTTT,CSVVPGQGPLGTEAFF
TRBJ2-2,TRBV20-1,NA,NA,TGCAGTGCTAAAAGGGGGATGGGCACCGGGGAGCTGTTTTTT,CSAKRGMGTGELFF
TRBJ1-2,TRBV6-1,few,NA,TGTGCCAGCAGACAGGAGGGGACTGTCTATGGCTACACCTTC,CASRQEGTVYGYTF
TRBJ1-1,TRBV15,NA,NA,TGTGCCACCAGCAGAGGAGGGGGGGTGGTGAACACTGAAGCTTTCTTT,CATSRGGGVVNTEAFF
TRBJ2-3,TRBV29-1,NA,TRBD2,TGCAGCGTTACCGGGACTAGCGGGGATACAGATACGCAGTATTTT,CSVTGTSGDTDTQYF
TRBJ2-3,TRBV5-1,few,NA,TGCGCCAGCAGCACCCGGGAGCTACGATCAGATACGCAGTATTTT,CASSTRELRSDTQYF
TRBJ1-2,TRBV4-1,NA,NA,TGCGCCAGCAGCCAAGAAGTAGGGGGGGCAGACTATGGCTACACCTTC,CASSQEVGGADYGYTF
TRBJ2-7,TRBV4-2,few,NA,TGTGCCAGCAGCCAAGGAAGGGCCTCCCGGTACGAGCAGTACTTC,CASSQGRASRYEQYF
TRBJ2-7,TRBV5-6,few,TRBD1,TGTGCCAGCAGCTTGACAGGGGCTAACTACGAGCAGTACTTC,CASSLTGANYEQYF
TRBJ2-3,TRBV21-1,few,NA,TGTGCCGACAGCGGGGGGCCCCGGCCAGATACGCAGTATTTT,CADSGGPRPDTQYF
TRBJ2-1,TRBV11-2,few,TRBD2,TGTGCCAGCAGCTTGGGGGGACTAAACTCCTACAATGAGCAGTTCTTC,CASSLGGLNSYNEQFF
TRBJ2-3,TRBV25-1,NA,NA,TGTGCCAGCAGCTCCAGATCCTGGATCCCCCCAGATACGCAGTATTTT,CASSSRSWIPPDTQYF
TRBJ1-2,TRBV6-5,few,TRBD1,TGTGCCAGCAGTTACCCCCAGGGGGCTTGGGGCTACACCTTC,CASSYPQGAWGYTF
TRBJ2-1,TRBV20-1,few,TRBD2,TGCAGTGTAAACAAACAGCGGGGGAACAATGAGCAGTTCTTC,CSVNKQRGNNEQFF
TRBJ2-7,TRBV12-3/TRBV12-4,NA,NA,TGTGCCAGCAGTTTCCGACACAGCTACGAGCAGTACTTC,CASSFRHSYEQYF
TRBJ2-3,TRBV24-1,NA,NA,TGTGCCACCAGTGACTCCAAGAGGGCCACAGATACGCAGTATTTT,CATSDSKRATDTQYF
TRBJ2-5,TRBV5-1,few,TRBD2,TGCGCCAGCAGTCTTCCCGGGACTAGGGGCGAAACCCAGTACTTC,CASSLPGTRGETQYF
TRBJ2-4,TRBV7-3,NA,NA,TGTGCCAGCAGCGAAAATTACAGGGAAAACATTCAGTACTTC,CASSENYRENIQYF
TRBJ2-1,TRBV5-1,many,NA,TGCGCCAGCAGCTTGACTAGAGCGTACAATGAGCAGTTCTTC,CASSLTRAYNEQFF